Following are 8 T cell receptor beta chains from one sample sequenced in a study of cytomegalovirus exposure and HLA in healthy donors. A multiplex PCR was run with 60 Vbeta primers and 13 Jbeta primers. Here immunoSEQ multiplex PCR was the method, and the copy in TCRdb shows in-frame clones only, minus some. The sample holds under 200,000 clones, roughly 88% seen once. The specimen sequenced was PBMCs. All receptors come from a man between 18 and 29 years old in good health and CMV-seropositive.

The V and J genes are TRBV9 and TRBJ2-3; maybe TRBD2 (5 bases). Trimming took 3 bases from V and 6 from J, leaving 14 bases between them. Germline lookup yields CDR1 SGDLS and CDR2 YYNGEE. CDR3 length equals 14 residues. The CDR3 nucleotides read TGTGCCAGCAGCGGCCCAGACTATGGGGATACGCAGTATTTT. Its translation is CASSGPDYGDTQYF.

Here the CDR3 reads CASSPRQGATQETQYF. The CDR3 bases are TGTGCCAGCTCACCTCGACAGGGGGCTACTCAAGAGACCCAGTACTTC. The V call is TRBV18, the J call TRBJ2-5; 10 nucleotides agree with TRBD1. This CDR3 contains 16 residues. V was clipped by 3 bases and J by 2 bases; unmatched bases: 6. The germline V gene has CDR1 KGHSH and CDR2 LQKENI.

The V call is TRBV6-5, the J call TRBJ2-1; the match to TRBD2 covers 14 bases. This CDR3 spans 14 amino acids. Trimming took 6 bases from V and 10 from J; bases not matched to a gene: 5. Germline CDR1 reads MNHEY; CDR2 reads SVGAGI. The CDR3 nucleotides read TGTGCCAGCAGACCGGGACTAGCGGGGGCCGAGCAGTTCTTC. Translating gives CASRPGLAGAEQFF.

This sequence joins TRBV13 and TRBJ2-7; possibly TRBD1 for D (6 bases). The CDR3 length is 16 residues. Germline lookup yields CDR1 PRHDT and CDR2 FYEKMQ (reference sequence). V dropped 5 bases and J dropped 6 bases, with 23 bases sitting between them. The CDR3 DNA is TGTGCCAGCAGCACAACCGGGACAACCCAGCGGAGCGAGCAGTACTTC. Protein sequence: CASSTTGTTQRSEQYF.

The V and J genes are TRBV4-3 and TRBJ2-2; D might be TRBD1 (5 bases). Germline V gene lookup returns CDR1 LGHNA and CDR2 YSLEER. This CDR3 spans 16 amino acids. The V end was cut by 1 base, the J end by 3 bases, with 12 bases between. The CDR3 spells CASSQGQGWHTGELFF. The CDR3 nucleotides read TGCGCCAGCAGCCAAGGGCAGGGTTGGCACACCGGGGAGCTGTTTTTT.

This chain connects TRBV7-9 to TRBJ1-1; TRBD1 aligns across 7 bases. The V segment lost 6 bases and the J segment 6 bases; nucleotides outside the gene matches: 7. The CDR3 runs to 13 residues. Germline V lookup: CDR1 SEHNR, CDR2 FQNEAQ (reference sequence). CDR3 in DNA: TGTGCCAGCAGGGGACAGAAGTTTGCTGAAGCTTTCTTT. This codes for CASRGQKFAEAFF.

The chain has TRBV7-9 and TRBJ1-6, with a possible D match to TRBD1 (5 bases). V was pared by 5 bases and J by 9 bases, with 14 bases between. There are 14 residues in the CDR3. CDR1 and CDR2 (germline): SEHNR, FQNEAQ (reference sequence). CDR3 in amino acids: CASSQGLLGSPLHF. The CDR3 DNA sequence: TGTGCCAGCAGCCAGGGACTGCTAGGTTCACCCCTCCACTTT.

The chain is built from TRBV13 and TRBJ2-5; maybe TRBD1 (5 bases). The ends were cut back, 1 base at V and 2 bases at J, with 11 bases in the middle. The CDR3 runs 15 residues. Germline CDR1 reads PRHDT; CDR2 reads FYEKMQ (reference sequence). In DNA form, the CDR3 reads TGTGCCAGCAGCTTAGTAGGACCAGGGCAAGAGACCCAGTACTTC. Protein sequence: CASSLVGPGQETQYF. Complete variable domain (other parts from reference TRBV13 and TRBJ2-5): AAGVIQSPRHLIKEKRETATLKCYPIPRHDTVYWYQQGPGQDPQFLISFYEKMQSDKGSIPDRFSAQQFSDYHSELNMSSLELGDSALYFCASSLVGPGQETQYFGPGTRLLVL.